A selection of T cell receptor beta chains follows, all from one sample in a study of blood T cell repertoires in COVID-19. Data came from immunoSEQ multiplex PCR; TCRdb stores just in-frame clones and leaves some out. The sample has about 120,000 clones; approximately 90% are singletons. Sequencing input: peripheral blood. Source of these receptors: a human donor with acute or convalescent COVID-19. The donor label of this sample is uncertain. CDR3s include the opening cysteine and the closing phenylalanine or tryptophan. Fields, in order: CDR3 length, V gene, J gene, clone size, D gene, CDR3 protein, CDR3 DNA. A D gene is named only where the DNA matches it firmly. Only some rows state a clone size, as once, few, many or a class for expanded clones.

13	TRBV4-3	TRBJ2-1	once	NA	CASSQVSGYEQFF	TGCGCCAGCAGCCAAGTTTCGGGTTATGAGCAGTTCTTC
14	TRBV6-5	TRBJ1-1	once	TRBD1	CASSYSTGGREAFF	TGTGCCAGCAGTTACTCGACAGGGGGACGGGAAGCTTTCTTT
17	TRBV15	TRBJ2-1	NA	TRBD2	CATSPPGLAEPYNEQFF	TGTGCCACCAGCCCGCCGGGACTAGCGGAACCATACAATGAGCAGTTCTTC
12	TRBV7-9	TRBJ1-2	NA	TRBD1	CASGSNTGAEGF	TGTGCCAGCGGTTCGAACACAGGGGCAGAAGGCTTC
14	TRBV7-9	TRBJ1-2	NA	NA	CASSPSGLYYGYTF	TGTGCCAGCAGCCCCTCGGGACTTTACTATGGCTACACCTTC
13	TRBV30	TRBJ1-1	NA	NA	CAWSVQRGTEAFF	TGTGCCTGGAGTGTACAAAGGGGTACTGAAGCTTTCTTT
15	TRBV10-3	TRBJ1-5	NA	TRBD1	CAIGTGVNSNQPQHF	TGTGCAATCGGGACAGGAGTTAATAGCAATCAGCCCCAGCATTTT
16	TRBV10-3	TRBJ2-6	NA	TRBD1	CAIAGQGTSGANVLTF	TGTGCCATCGCGGGACAGGGCACCTCTGGGGCCAACGTCCTGACTTTC
12	TRBV18	TRBJ2-5	NA	TRBD1	CASSPDRETQYF	TGTGCCAGCTCACCGGACAGGGAGACCCAGTACTTC
14	TRBV7-2	TRBJ1-1	NA	NA	CASSPIREVAEAFF	TGTGCCAGCAGCCCAATCCGGGAGGTGGCTGAAGCTTTCTTT
13	TRBV20-1	TRBJ2-7	once	TRBD2	CSASIAGAEKQYF	TGCAGTGCTAGTATAGCGGGGGCCGAGAAGCAGTACTTC
13	TRBV6-5	TRBJ2-1	once	NA	CASSYLAREIEFF	TGTGCCAGCAGTTACTTAGCGAGGGAGATCGAGTTCTTC
13	TRBV7-9	TRBJ2-1	NA	TRBD2	CASSSQTSGRGVF	TGTGCCAGCAGCTCTCAGACTAGCGGGAGGGGGGTCTTC
11	TRBV28	TRBJ1-5	NA	TRBD1	CASRRQGPQHF	TGTGCCAGCAGGAGACAGGGGCCCCAGCATTTT